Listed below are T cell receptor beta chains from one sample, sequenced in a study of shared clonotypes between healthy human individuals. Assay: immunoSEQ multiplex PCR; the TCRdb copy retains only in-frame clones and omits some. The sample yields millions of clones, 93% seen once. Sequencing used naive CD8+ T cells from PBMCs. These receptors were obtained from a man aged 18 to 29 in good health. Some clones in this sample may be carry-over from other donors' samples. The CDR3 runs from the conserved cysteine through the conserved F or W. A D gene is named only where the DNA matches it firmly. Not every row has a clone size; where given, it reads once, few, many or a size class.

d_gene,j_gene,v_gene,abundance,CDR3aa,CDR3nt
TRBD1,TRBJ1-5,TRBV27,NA,CASRPTGGFHSNQPQHF,TGTGCCAGCAGACCGACAGGGGGTTTCCATAGCAATCAGCCCCAGCATTTT
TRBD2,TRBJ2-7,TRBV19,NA,CASSHSGGDTYEQYF,TGTGCCAGTAGTCATAGCGGGGGAGACACCTACGAGCAGTACTTC
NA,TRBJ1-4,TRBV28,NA,CASSPGRINEKLFF,TGTGCCAGCAGTCCGGGACGGATTAATGAAAAACTGTTTTTT
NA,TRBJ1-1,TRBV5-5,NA,CASSQPDPTEAFF,TGTGCCAGCAGCCAACCTGACCCCACTGAAGCTTTCTTT
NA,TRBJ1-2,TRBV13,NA,CASSLAIGDYGYTF,TGTGCCAGCAGCTTAGCCATCGGCGACTATGGCTACACCTTC
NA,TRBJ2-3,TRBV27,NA,CASSLWAVTDTQYF,TGTGCCAGCAGTTTATGGGCAGTCACAGATACGCAGTATTTT
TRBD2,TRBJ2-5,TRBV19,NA,CASSVGLAGVETQYF,TGTGCCAGTAGTGTCGGACTAGCGGGAGTAGAGACCCAGTACTTC
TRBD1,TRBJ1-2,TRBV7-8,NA,CASSPGQANYGYTF,TGTGCCAGCAGCCCGGGACAGGCGAACTATGGCTACACCTTC
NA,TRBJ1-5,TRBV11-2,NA,CASSQSYSNQPQHF,TGTGCCAGCAGCCAGTCCTATAGCAATCAGCCCCAGCATTTT
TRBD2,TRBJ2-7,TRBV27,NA,CASSYSRTSGTYEQYF,TGTGCCAGCAGTTATAGTCGGACTAGCGGAACCTACGAGCAGTACTTC
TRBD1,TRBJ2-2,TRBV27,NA,CASSTLPGQAVLTGELFF,TGTGCCAGCAGTACGCTACCGGGACAGGCGGTTTTGACCGGGGAGCTGTTTTTT
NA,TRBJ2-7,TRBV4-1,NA,CASSQDPGGNEQYF,TGCGCCAGCAGCCAAGATCCCGGCGGAAACGAGCAGTACTTC
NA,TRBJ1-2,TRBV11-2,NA,CASSLDPVPYYGYTF,TGTGCCAGCAGCTTAGATCCAGTTCCCTACTATGGCTACACCTTC
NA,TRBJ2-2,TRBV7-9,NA,CASSSSKSGYTGELFF,TGTGCCAGCAGCTCGTCTAAATCGGGTTACACCGGGGAGCTGTTTTTT
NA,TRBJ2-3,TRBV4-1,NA,CASSQATGTDTQYF,TGCGCCAGCAGCCAGGCCACTGGCACAGATACGCAGTATTTT
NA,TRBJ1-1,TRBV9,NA,CASSVGSEGDTEAFF,TGTGCCAGCAGCGTAGGTTCGGAGGGGGACACTGAAGCTTTCTTT
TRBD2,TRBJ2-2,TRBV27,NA,CASSWGLAGAVGELFF,TGTGCCAGCAGTTGGGGACTAGCGGGAGCGGTCGGGGAGCTGTTTTTT
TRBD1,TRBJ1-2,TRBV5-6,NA,CASSYGEGAFNTF,TGTGCCAGCAGTTATGGTGAGGGGGCCTTTAACACCTTC
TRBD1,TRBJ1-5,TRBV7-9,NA,CASSDGTEHQPQHF,TGTGCCAGCAGCGACGGGACAGAGCATCAGCCCCAGCATTTT
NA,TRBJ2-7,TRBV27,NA,CASSYQGPLALYEQYF,TGTGCCAGCAGTTATCAGGGACCTCTGGCCCTCTACGAGCAGTACTTC
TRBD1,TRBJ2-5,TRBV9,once,CASSGEPGQRETQYF,TGTGCCAGCAGCGGGGAACCGGGACAGAGAGAGACCCAGTACTTC
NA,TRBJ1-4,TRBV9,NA,CASSARGLNEKLFF,TGTGCCAGCAGCGCCAGGGGCCTTAATGAAAAACTGTTTTTT
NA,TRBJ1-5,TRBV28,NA,CASSLGAQPQHF,TGTGCCAGCAGTTTGGGGGCCCAGCCCCAGCATTTT
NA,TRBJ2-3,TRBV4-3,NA,CASSQAIPESGGPDTQYF,TGCGCCAGCAGCCAAGCCATACCAGAGAGTGGGGGTCCAGATACGCAGTATTTT
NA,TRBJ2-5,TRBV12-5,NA,CASGWGTPERETQYF,TGTGCTAGTGGTTGGGGGACTCCGGAGCGAGAGACCCAGTACTTC
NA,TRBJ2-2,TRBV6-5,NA,CASSYSERVGELFF,TGTGCCAGCAGTTACTCAGAAAGGGTCGGGGAGCTGTTTTTT
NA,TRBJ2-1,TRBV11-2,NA,CASSLIKTEQFF,TGTGCCAGCAGCTTAATTAAGACTGAGCAGTTCTTC
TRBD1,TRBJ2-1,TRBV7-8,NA,CASSLGTGKHNEQFF,TGTGCCAGCAGCCTCGGGACAGGGAAGCACAATGAGCAGTTCTTC
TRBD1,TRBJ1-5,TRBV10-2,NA,CASRGGQGKNQPQHF,TGCGCCAGCAGGGGAGGACAGGGAAAAAATCAGCCCCAGCATTTT
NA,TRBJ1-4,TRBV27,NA,CASSPTAGVKLFF,TGTGCCAGCAGTCCCACGGCAGGGGTAAAACTGTTTTTT
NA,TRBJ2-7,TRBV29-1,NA,CSVGGKASYEQYF,TGCAGCGTTGGCGGGAAAGCCTCCTACGAGCAGTACTTC
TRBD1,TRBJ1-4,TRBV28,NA,CASRLQGGGATNEKLFF,TGTGCCAGCAGACTGCAGGGGGGAGGGGCAACTAATGAAAAACTGTTTTTT
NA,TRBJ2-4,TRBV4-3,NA,CASSQDGNVDIQYF,TGCGCCAGCAGCCAAGATGGGAATGTAGACATTCAGTACTTC
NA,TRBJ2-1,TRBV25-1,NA,CASSDPAEGTNNEQFF,TGTGCCAGCAGTGATCCAGCGGAAGGAACCAACAATGAGCAGTTCTTC
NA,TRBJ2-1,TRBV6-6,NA,CASSYPPDNEQFF,TGTGCCAGCAGTTACCCCCCCGACAATGAGCAGTTCTTC
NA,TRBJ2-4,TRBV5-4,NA,CASSDGTVNIQYF,TGTGCCAGCAGCGACGGGACGGTCAACATTCAGTACTTC
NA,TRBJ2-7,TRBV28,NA,CASSPLPSEQYF,TGTGCCAGCAGCCCATTACCCTCCGAGCAGTACTTC
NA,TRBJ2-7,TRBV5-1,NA,CASSLLFTGQTYEQYF,TGCGCCAGCAGTTTATTATTTACAGGGCAGACCTACGAGCAGTACTTC
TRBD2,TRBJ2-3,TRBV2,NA,CASSDFLAGGPNTQYF,TGTGCCAGCAGTGACTTTTTAGCGGGAGGACCCAATACGCAGTATTTT
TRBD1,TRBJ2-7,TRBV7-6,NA,CASSWDRADREQYF,TGTGCCAGCAGCTGGGACAGGGCCGATCGCGAGCAGTACTTC
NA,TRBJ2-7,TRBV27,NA,CASSSFPSARDSYEQYF,TGTGCCAGCAGTTCATTCCCTTCCGCAAGGGATTCCTACGAGCAGTACTTC
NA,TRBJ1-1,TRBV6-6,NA,CASSPEGGYTEAFF,TGTGCCAGCAGCCCCGAGGGAGGCTACACTGAAGCTTTCTTT
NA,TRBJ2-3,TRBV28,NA,CASSPPPVGTDTQYF,TGTGCCAGCAGTCCACCGCCGGTGGGGACAGATACGCAGTATTTT
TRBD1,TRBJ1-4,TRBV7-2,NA,CASSPGTGFGEKLFF,TGTGCCAGCAGCCCCGGGACAGGGTTCGGTGAAAAACTGTTTTTT
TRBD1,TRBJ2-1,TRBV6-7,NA,CATFRDSRINEQFF,TGTGCCACCTTCCGGGACAGCAGGATCAATGAGCAGTTCTTC